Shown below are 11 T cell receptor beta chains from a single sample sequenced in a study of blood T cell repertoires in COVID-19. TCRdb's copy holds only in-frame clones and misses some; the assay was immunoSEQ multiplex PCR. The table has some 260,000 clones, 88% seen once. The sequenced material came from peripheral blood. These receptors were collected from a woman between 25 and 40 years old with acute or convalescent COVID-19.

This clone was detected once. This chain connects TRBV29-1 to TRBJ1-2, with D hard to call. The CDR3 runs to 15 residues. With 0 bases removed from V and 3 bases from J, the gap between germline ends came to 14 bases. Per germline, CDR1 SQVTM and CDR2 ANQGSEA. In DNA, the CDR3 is TGCAGCGTTGAAGATCGGGGAATGGGGTACTATGGCTACACCTTC. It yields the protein CSVEDRGMGYYGYTF. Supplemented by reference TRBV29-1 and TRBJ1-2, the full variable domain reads SAVISQKPSRDICQRGTSLTIQCQVDSQVTMMFWYRQQPGQSLTLIATANQGSEATYESGFVIDKFPISRPNLTFSTLTVSNMSPEDSSIYLCSVEDRGMGYYGYTFGSGTRLTVV.

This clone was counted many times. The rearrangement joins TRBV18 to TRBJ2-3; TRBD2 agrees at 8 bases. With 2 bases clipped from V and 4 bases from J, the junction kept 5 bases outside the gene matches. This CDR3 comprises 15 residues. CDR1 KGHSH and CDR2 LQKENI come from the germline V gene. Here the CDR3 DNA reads TGTGCCAGCTCACCAGCGGGAGGAGACGCAGATACGCAGTATTTT. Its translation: CASSPAGGDADTQYF.

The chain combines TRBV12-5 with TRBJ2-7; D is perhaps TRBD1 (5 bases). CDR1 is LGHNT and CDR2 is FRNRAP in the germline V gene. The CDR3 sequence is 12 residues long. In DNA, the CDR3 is TGTGCCAGTATGGGGCAGTCCTACGAGCAGTACTTC. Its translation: CASMGQSYEQYF. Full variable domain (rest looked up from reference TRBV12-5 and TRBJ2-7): DARVTQTPRHKVTEMGQEVTMRCQPILGHNTVFWYRQTMMQGLELLAYFRNRAPLDDSGMPKDRFSAEMPDATLATLKIQPSEPRDSAVYFCASMGQSYEQYFGPGTRLTVT.

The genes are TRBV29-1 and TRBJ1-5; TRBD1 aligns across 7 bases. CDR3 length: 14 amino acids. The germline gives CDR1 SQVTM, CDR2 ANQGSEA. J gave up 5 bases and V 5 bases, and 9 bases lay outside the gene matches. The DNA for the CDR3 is TGCAGCGTTTGCCTAGGGACAGCCCATCAGCCCCAGCATTTT. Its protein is CSVCLGTAHQPQHF.

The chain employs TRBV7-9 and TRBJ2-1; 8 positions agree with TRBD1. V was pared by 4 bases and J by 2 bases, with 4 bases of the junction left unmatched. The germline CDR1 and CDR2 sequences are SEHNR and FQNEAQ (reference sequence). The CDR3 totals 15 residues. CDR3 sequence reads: CASSSQGGPYNEQFF. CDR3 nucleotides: TGTGCCAGCAGCTCACAGGGGGGTCCCTACAATGAGCAGTTCTTC.

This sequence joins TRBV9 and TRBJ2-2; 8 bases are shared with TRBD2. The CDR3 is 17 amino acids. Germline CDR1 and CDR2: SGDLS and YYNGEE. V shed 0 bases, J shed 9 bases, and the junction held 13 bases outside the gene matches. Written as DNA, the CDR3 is TGTGCCAGCAGCGTAGACGGGCTAGCGGGTCCCAGGAGGGAGCTGTTTTTT. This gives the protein CASSVDGLAGPRRELFF.

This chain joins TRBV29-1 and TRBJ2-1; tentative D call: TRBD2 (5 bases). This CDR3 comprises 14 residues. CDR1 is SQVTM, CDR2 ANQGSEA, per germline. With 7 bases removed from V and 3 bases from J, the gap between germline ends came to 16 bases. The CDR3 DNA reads TGCAGCGCCCCTGGACGGGAAATCTACAATGAGCAGTTCTTC. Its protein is CSAPGREIYNEQFF.

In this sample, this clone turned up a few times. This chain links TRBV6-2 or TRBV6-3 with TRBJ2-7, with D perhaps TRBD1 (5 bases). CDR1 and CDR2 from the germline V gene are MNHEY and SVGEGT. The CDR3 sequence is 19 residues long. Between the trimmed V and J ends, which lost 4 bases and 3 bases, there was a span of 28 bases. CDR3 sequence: CASSWTRNPSGPRGYEQYF. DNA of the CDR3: TGTGCCAGCAGTTGGACCCGGAACCCCTCAGGGCCTAGGGGCTACGAGCAGTACTTC.

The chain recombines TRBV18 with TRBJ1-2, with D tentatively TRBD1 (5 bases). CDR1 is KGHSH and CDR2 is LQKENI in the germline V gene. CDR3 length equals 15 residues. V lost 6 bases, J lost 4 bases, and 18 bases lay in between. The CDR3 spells CASSGGLPSRYGYTF. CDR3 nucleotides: TGTGCCAGCTCGGGGGGACTTCCATCCCGCTATGGCTACACCTTC.

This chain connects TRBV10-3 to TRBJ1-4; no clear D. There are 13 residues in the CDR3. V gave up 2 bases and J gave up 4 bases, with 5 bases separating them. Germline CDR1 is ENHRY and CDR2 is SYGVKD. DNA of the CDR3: TGTGCCATCAGTGAGGAGTTTAATGAAAAACTGTTTTTT. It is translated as CAISEEFNEKLFF.

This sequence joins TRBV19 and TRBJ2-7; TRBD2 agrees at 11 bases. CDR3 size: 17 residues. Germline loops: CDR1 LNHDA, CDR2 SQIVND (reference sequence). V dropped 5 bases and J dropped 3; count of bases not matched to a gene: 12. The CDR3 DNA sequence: TGTGCCAGTAGTCAAACCACCGATGGGACTAGCGGCTACGAGCAGTACTTC. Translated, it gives CASSQTTDGTSGYEQYF.